The rows below give T cell receptor beta chains drawn from one sample of a study of technical replicates of blood from a few donors. The assay was immunoSEQ multiplex PCR, and TCRdb's table has in-frame clones only and misses some. Found here are tens of thousands of clones, around 94% of them singletons; the top ten hold around 0.24%. Sequencing used T cells isolated from PBMCs. The receptors here all came from a human donor in good health. CDR3s include the opening cysteine and the closing phenylalanine or tryptophan. The D gene is left open where the match is weak. Size is stated for part of the rows, as once, few or many counts, or as a class when the clone is expanded.

clone size	V gene	D gene	J gene	CDR3 protein	CDR3 DNA
.	TRBV5-1	.	TRBJ1-2	CASSPNPGDYGYTF	TGCGCCAGCAGCCCAAACCCAGGGGACTATGGCTACACCTTC
.	TRBV28	TRBD2	TRBJ2-5	CASSPPGLADQETQYF	TGTGCCAGCAGTCCCCCGGGACTAGCGGACCAAGAGACCCAGTACTTC
.	TRBV10-1	TRBD1	TRBJ2-7	CASSYGTEPYEQYF	TGCGCCAGCAGTTACGGGACAGAACCGTACGAGCAGTACTTC
once	TRBV16	.	TRBJ1-6	CASNLRATGNSPLHF	TGTGCCAGCAACCTGAGGGCTACCGGTAATTCACCCCTCCACTTT
.	TRBV29-1	TRBD1	TRBJ1-1	CSYRGQVTEAFF	TGCAGCTACAGGGGACAGGTCACTGAAGCTTTCTTT
.	TRBV19	.	TRBJ2-2	CASSIGGKVGELFF	TGTGCCAGTAGTATCGGGGGAAAGGTCGGGGAGCTGTTTTTT
.	TRBV7-8	TRBD1	TRBJ2-7	CASSPDRVNEQYF	TGTGCCAGCAGCCCGGACAGGGTAAACGAGCAGTACTTC
.	TRBV25-1	TRBD1	TRBJ2-5	CASSERGTGGFETQYF	TGTGCCAGCAGTGAACGAGGGACAGGGGGGTTCGAGACCCAGTACTTC
.	TRBV5-4	.	TRBJ1-2	CASSPDRIPYGYTF	TGTGCCAGCAGCCCTGACAGGATACCCTATGGCTACACCTTC
.	TRBV4-1	TRBD2	TRBJ2-1	CASSQEPGTSEYNEQFF	TGCGCCAGCAGCCAAGAGCCCGGGACTAGCGAATACAATGAGCAGTTCTTC
.	TRBV19	.	TRBJ2-1	CASSINREGGNEQFF	TGTGCCAGTAGTATCAACAGGGAAGGAGGAAATGAGCAGTTCTTC
.	TRBV5-1	TRBD2	TRBJ2-7	CASSREGQSYEQYF	TGCGCCAGCAGTCGGGAGGGCCAATCCTACGAGCAGTACTTC
.	TRBV9	TRBD1	TRBJ2-7	CASSRMISDRAPYEQYF	TGTGCCAGCAGCCGCATGATCTCGGACAGGGCACCCTACGAGCAGTACTTC